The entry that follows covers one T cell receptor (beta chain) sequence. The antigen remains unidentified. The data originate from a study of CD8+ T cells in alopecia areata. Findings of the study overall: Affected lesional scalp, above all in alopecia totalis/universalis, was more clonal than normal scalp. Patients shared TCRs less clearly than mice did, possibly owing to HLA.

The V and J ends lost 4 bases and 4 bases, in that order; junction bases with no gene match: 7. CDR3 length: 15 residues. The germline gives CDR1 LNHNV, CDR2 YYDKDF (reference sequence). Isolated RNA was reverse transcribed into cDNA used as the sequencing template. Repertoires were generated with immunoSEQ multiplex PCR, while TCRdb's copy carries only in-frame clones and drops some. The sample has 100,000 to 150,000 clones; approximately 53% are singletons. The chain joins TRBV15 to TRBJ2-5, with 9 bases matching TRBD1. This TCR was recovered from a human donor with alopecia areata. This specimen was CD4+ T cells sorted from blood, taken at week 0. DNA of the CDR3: TGTGCCACCAGCAACAGGGACAGGGCGGGAGAGACCCAGTACTTC. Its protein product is CATSNRDRAGETQYF.